Listed here are 19 T cell receptor beta chains from one sample, sequenced in a study of beta chain features in type 1 diabetes. The whole isolated RNA underwent reverse transcription, so sequencing captured expressed TCRB transcripts. Sequenced by immunoSEQ multiplex PCR; TCRdb stores in-frame clones only, minus some. The profile shows just over 600,000 clones, around 16% of them singletons. Sequencing used naive CD4+ T cells from blood. These receptors came from a man aged 18 to 35 in good health.

The rearrangement links TRBV6-5 to TRBJ2-7; 7 bases match TRBD2. This CDR3 comprises 14 residues. Trimming took 4 bases from V and 0 from J; bases not matched to a gene: 3. Germline loops: CDR1 MNHEY, CDR2 SVGAGI. CDR3 nucleotides: TGTGCCAGCAGTTCTAGCGGACCCTCCTACGAGCAGTACTTC. Its protein is CASSSSGPSYEQYF.

Comment on this clone: Other DNA sequences of this sample code for an identical CDR3. V is TRBV18 and J is TRBJ2-5, with no clear D. The CDR3 totals 13 residues. Trimming pared 0 bases from V and 4 bases from J, leaving 6 bases between. The germline CDR1 and CDR2 sequences are KGHSH and LQKENI. This chain's CDR3 is CASSPPGVETQYF. The CDR3 DNA sequence: TGTGCCAGCTCACCACCCGGTGTAGAGACCCAGTACTTC.

V is TRBV5-8 and J is TRBJ1-6, with D perhaps matching TRBD1 (5 bases). Germline V lookup: CDR1 SGHTS, CDR2 YDEGEE. The CDR3 loop spans 16 amino acids. V shed 4 bases and J shed 0 bases, with 11 bases lying between them. The CDR3 DNA follows: TGTGCCAGCAGCGGGAGACAGAGCTCCTATAATTCACCCCTCCACTTT. Translation gives CASSGRQSSYNSPLHF.

This clone was found a few times. CDR3 loop: CASSGRRGRAYNEQFF. The CDR3 nucleotides read TGCGCCAGCAGCGGGAGACGCGGGAGGGCCTACAATGAGCAGTTCTTC. The chain combines TRBV4-3 with TRBJ2-1; TRBD2 matches 9 bases. Per the germline V gene, CDR1 is LGHNA and CDR2 is YSLEER. The CDR3 runs to 16 residues. Trimming removed 5 bases from V and 2 bases from J; junction bases left unmatched: 7.

J is TRBJ1-1 and V is TRBV30; D is unresolved. The CDR3 is 11 amino acids. The germline gives CDR1 GTSNPN, CDR2 SVGIG (reference sequence). With 4 bases removed from V and 0 bases from J, the gap between germline ends came to 3 bases. CDR3 region: CAWKLNTEAFF. The DNA of the CDR3 is TGTGCCTGGAAACTGAACACTGAAGCTTTCTTT. The full variable domain, its missing parts supplied by reference TRBV30 and TRBJ1-1, is SQTIHQWPATLVQPVGSPLSLECTVEGTSNPNLYWYRQAAGRGLQLLFYSVGIGQISSEVPQNLSASRPQDRQFILSSKKLLLSDSGFYLCAWKLNTEAFFGQGTRLTVV.

The V gene is TRBV4-3, the J gene TRBJ2-1, with TRBD1 matching 9 bases. V lost 5 bases to trimming and J lost 0 bases; unmatched junction nucleotides: 5. The CDR3 covers 16 residues. Per germline, CDR1 LGHNA and CDR2 YSLEER. The CDR3 loop is CASSWGTGPSYNEQFF. DNA for the CDR3: TGCGCCAGCAGCTGGGGGACAGGGCCCTCCTACAATGAGCAGTTCTTC.

This clone was picked up a small number of times. CDR3: CASSLGPGVGGTDTQYF. CDR3 DNA: TGTGCCAGCAGCTTAGGTCCAGGGGTCGGGGGCACAGATACGCAGTATTTT. The chain carries TRBV7-2 and TRBJ2-3; maybe TRBD1 (6 bases). V lost 1 base and J 1 base, leaving 15 bases between the germline ends. In germline, CDR1 is SGHTA, CDR2 FQGNSA. There are 17 residues in the CDR3.

V usage is TRBV7-9 and J usage is TRBJ1-1; TRBD1 is a possible D gene (5 bases). Germline V gene sequence: CDR1 SEHNR, CDR2 FQNEAQ (reference sequence). The CDR3 loop spans 13 amino acids. Trimming removed 5 bases at V and 11 bases at J, with 18 bases between. For the CDR3, the DNA is TGTGCCAGCAGCCCTACTGGGACCACGCGGGCTTTCTTT. Protein: CASSPTGTTRAFF.

This clone occurred a few times. V is TRBV10-3 and J is TRBJ1-1; no reliable D call. CDR3 length equals 13 residues. The V gene's germline CDR1 is ENHRY and CDR2 SYGVKD. V was shortened by 7 bases and J by 1 base, with 10 bases between the two germline ends. In DNA, the CDR3 is TGTGCCATCACCCGCGGGGAGAACACTGAAGCTTTCTTT. This gives the protein CAITRGENTEAFF.

This clone came up a few times. The V call is TRBV2, the J call TRBJ1-5; 10 bases map to TRBD1. The germline V gene has CDR1 SNHLY and CDR2 FYNNEI. Losses at the gene ends were 4 bases for V and 5 bases for J; bases not matched to a gene: 2. The CDR3 is made up of 14 amino acids. The DNA of the CDR3 is TGTGCCAGCAGTGGACAGGGGGCCTATCAGCCCCAGCATTTT. It codes for CASSGQGAYQPQHF.

The table lists this clone with a few counts. The genes are TRBV4-2 and TRBJ1-6; D is unresolved. CDR1 is LGHNA and CDR2 is YNFKEQ in the germline V gene. V was cut by 4 bases and J by 8 bases, with 12 bases left in between. CDR3 length equals 14 residues. CDR3 DNA: TGTGCCAGCAGCCCAAATTTCGGGGATTCACCCCTCCACTTT. Translating gives CASSPNFGDSPLHF.

This clone was observed a handful of times. CDR3 coding DNA: TGTGCCAGCAGCGTCGATTCCCGGACTGAAGCTTTCTTT. This translates into CASSVDSRTEAFF. The chain is built from TRBV9 and TRBJ1-1; D is undetermined. Trimming removed 2 bases from V and 5 bases from J, with 10 bases in between. This CDR3 contains 13 residues. Looked up from germline, CDR1 is SGDLS and CDR2 is YYNGEE.

The chain recombines TRBV28 with TRBJ1-2; unclear D gene. The CDR3 length is 14 residues. Trimming pared 1 base from V and 7 bases from J, leaving 13 bases between. Germline V gene lookup returns CDR1 MDHEN and CDR2 SYDVKM. The CDR3 spells CASSLFPDHRGYTF. Written as DNA, the CDR3 is TGTGCCAGCAGTTTATTCCCAGATCATCGTGGCTACACCTTC.

This clone was picked up a small number of times. The gene calls are TRBV5-5 and TRBJ2-5; D is perhaps TRBD2 (5 bases). The CDR3 extends over 13 amino acids. The germline V gene has CDR1 SGHKS and CDR2 YYEKEE (reference sequence). Trimming stripped 1 base from V and 5 bases from J, with 9 bases between. This CDR3 reads CASSLSGSETQYF. The CDR3 nucleotides read TGTGCCAGCAGCTTGTCGGGGAGCGAGACCCAGTACTTC.

This clone was counted between two and nine times. The chain uses TRBV7-9 and TRBJ1-2; D possibly corresponds to TRBD1 (5 bases). V lost 0 bases, J lost 2 bases, and 10 bases lay in between. Germline V gene sequence: CDR1 SEHNR, CDR2 FQNEAQ (reference sequence). The CDR3 is 15 amino acids. CDR3 sequence: CASSLAAQGNYGYTF. The DNA for the CDR3 is TGTGCCAGCAGCTTAGCGGCGCAGGGAAACTATGGCTACACCTTC.

This chain links TRBV6-5 with TRBJ1-4; D not resolved. CDR1 is MNHEY, CDR2 SVGAGI, per germline. The CDR3 spans 14 residues. Trimming stripped 4 bases from V and 6 bases from J, with 12 bases between. CDR3 DNA sequence: TGTGCCAGCAGTTCCACAGAGCTTCATGAAAAACTGTTTTTT. Its translation: CASSSTELHEKLFF.

This clone was seen more than once but under ten times. The genes are TRBV7-2 and TRBJ1-5; tentative D call: TRBD1 (5 bases). CDR3 size: 13 residues. The germline V gene has CDR1 SGHTA and CDR2 FQGNSA. V was shortened by 5 bases and J by 2 bases, with 7 bases between the two germline ends. CDR3 amino acids: CASSPGGNQPQHF. CDR3 sequence (DNA): TGTGCCAGCAGCCCGGGGGGCAATCAGCCCCAGCATTTT.

This clone showed up just once. The chain carries TRBV18 and TRBJ2-7, with a weak D call TRBD1 (6 bases). V was clipped by 6 bases and J by 2 bases, with 14 bases between them. This CDR3 contains 14 residues. Germline V gene sequence: CDR1 KGHSH, CDR2 LQKENI. CDR3: CASSPTGSTYEQYF. The CDR3 DNA reads TGTGCCAGCTCGCCTACAGGGAGCACCTACGAGCAGTACTTC.

This chain joins TRBV5-6 and TRBJ2-1; D remains unclear. The V gene lost 0 bases and the J gene lost 6 bases, with 19 bases spanning the gap. CDR3 length: 17 amino acids. Germline V gene lookup returns CDR1 SGHDT and CDR2 YYEEEE. CDR3 coding DNA: TGTGCCAGCAGCTTGGGACGCGGTCAGTTGCTTATCAATGAGCAGTTCTTC. This translates into CASSLGRGQLLINEQFF. Using reference TRBV5-6 and TRBJ2-1 for the parts outside the CDR3, the full variable domain is DAGVTQSPTHLIKTRGQQVTLRCSPKSGHDTVSWYQQALGQGPQFIFQYYEEEERQRGNFPDRFSGHQFPNYSSELNVNALLLGDSALYLCASSLGRGQLLINEQFFGPGTRLTVL.